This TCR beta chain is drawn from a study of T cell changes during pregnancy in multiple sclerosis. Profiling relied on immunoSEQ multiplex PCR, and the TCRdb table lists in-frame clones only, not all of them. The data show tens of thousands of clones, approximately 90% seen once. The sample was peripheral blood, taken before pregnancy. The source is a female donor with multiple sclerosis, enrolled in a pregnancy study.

This CDR3 reads CSVEERAGIYGYTF. In nucleotides, the CDR3 is TGCAGCGTTGAAGAGCGGGCGGGCATCTATGGCTACACCTTC. The chain combines TRBV29-1 with TRBJ1-2, with D uncertain. CDR1 SQVTM and CDR2 ANQGSEA come from the germline V gene. Between the trimmed V and J ends, which lost 0 bases and 4 bases, there was a span of 12 bases. This CDR3 is 14 amino acids long.